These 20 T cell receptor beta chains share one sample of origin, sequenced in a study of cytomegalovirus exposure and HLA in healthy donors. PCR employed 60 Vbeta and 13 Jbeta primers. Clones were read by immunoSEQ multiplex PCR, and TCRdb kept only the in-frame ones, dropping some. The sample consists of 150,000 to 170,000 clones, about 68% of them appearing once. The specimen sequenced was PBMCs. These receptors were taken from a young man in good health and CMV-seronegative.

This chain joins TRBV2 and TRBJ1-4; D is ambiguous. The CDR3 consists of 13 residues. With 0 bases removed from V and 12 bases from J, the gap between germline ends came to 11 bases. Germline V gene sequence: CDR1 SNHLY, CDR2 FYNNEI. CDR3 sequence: CASSEALREELFF. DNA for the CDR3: TGTGCCAGCAGTGAAGCGCTTCGGGAGGAACTGTTTTTT.

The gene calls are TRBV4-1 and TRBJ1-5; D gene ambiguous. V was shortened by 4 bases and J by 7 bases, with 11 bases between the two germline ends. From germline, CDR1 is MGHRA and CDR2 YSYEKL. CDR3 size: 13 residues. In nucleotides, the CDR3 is TGCGCCAGCAGCCCAGATGGAGGGCAGCCCCAGCATTTT. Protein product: CASSPDGGQPQHF.

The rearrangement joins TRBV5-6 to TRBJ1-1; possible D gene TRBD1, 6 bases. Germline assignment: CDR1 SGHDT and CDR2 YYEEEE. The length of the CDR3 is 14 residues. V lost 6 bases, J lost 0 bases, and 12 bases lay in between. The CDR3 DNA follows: TGTGCCAGCACCCCCCAGGGGATGAACACTGAAGCTTTCTTT. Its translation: CASTPQGMNTEAFF. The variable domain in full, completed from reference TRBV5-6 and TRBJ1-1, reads DAGVTQSPTHLIKTRGQQVTLRCSPKSGHDTVSWYQQALGQGPQFIFQYYEEEERQRGNFPDRFSGHQFPNYSSELNVNALLLGDSALYLCASTPQGMNTEAFFGQGTRLTVV.

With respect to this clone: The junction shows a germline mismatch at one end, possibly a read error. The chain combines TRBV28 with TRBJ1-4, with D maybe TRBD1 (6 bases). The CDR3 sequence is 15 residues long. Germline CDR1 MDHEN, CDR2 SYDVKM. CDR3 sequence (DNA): TGTGCCAGCAGTTTAATAGGGACAACGAATGAAAAACTGTTTTTT. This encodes CASSLIGTTNEKLFF.

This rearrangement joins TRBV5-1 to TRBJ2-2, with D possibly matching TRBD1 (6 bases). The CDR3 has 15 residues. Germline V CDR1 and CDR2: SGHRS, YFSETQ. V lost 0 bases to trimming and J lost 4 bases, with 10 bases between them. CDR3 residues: CASSLEQGGTGELFF. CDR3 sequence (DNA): TGCGCCAGCAGCTTGGAACAGGGCGGCACCGGGGAGCTGTTTTTT.

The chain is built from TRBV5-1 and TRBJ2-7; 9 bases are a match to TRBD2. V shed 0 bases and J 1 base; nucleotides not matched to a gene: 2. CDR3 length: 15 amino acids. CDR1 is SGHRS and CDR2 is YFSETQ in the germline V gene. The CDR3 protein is CASSLGAGGSYEQYF. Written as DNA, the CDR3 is TGCGCCAGCAGCTTGGGGGCGGGGGGGTCCTACGAGCAGTACTTC. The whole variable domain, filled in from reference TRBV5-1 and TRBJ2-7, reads KAGVTQTPRYLIKTRGQQVTLSCSPISGHRSVSWYQQTPGQGLQFLFEYFSETQRNKGNFPGRFSGRQFSNSRSEMNVSTLELGDSALYLCASSLGAGGSYEQYFGPGTRLTVT.

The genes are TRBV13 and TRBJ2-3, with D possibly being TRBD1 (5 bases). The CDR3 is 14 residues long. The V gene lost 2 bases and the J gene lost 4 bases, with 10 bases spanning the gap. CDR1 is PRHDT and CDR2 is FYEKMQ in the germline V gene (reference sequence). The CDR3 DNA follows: TGTGCCAGCAGCTTAAGCCAGGGCGCAGATACGCAGTATTTT. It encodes CASSLSQGADTQYF.

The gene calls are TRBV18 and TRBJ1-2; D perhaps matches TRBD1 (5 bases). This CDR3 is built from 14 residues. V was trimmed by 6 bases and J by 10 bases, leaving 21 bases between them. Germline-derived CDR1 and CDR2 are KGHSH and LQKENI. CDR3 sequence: CASSLSGDGHAYTF. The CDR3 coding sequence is TGTGCCAGCTCCCTGAGCGGGGACGGGCATGCCTACACCTTC.

CDR3 amino acids: CASRADSSAHGYTF. The CDR3 region has the DNA TGTGCCAGCAGGGCGGACAGTAGTGCCCATGGCTACACCTTC. The chain has TRBV2 and TRBJ1-2, with D maybe TRBD1 (6 bases). The CDR3 has 14 amino acids. Trimming removed 6 bases from V and 6 bases from J, with 17 bases in between. In germline, CDR1 is SNHLY, CDR2 FYNNEI.

CDR3 sequence reads: CASSPGPSGYTF. DNA for the CDR3: TGTGCCAGCAGCCCGGGTCCCTCCGGCTACACCTTC. J is TRBJ1-2 and V is TRBV28, with D unclear. Germline CDR1 and CDR2: MDHEN and SYDVKM. V lost 6 bases and J lost 8, with 13 bases in between. The CDR3 is 12 residues long.

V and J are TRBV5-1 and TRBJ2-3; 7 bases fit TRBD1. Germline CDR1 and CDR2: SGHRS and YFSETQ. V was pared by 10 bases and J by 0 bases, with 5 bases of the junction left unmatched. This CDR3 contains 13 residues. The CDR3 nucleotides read TGCGCCTCCCAGGACAGGAGCACAGATACGCAGTATTTT. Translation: CASQDRSTDTQYF.

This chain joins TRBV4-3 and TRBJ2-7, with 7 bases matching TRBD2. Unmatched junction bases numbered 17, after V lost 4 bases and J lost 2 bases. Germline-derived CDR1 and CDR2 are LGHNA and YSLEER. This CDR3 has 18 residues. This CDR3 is CASSLRPIGSSGTYEQYF. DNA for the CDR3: TGCGCCAGCAGCCTCCGACCGATCGGGTCTAGCGGAACCTACGAGCAGTACTTC.

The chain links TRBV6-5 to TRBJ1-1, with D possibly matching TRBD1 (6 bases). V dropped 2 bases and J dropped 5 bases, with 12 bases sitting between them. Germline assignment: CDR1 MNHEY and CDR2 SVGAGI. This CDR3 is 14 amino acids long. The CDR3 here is CASSYHRERTEAFF. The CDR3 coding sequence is TGTGCCAGCAGTTACCACAGGGAGAGGACTGAAGCTTTCTTT.

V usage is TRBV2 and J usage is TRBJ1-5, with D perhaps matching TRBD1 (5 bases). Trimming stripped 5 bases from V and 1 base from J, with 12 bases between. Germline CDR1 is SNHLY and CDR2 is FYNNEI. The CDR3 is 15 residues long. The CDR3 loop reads CASSYRGLSNQPQHF. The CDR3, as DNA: TGTGCCAGCAGTTATAGGGGTTTGAGCAATCAGCCCCAGCATTTT.

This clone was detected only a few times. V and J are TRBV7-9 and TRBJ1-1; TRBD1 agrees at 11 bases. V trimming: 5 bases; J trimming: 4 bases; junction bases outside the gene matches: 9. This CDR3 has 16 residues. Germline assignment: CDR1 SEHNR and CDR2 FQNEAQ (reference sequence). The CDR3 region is CASSQSTGTGGTEAFF. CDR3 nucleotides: TGTGCCAGCAGCCAATCGACCGGGACAGGGGGCACTGAAGCTTTCTTT.

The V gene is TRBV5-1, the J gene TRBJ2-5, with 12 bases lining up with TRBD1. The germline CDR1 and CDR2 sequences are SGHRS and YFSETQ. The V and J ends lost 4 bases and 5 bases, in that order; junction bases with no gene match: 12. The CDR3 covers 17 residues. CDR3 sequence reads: CASSVTGTGGLFETQYF. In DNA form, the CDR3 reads TGCGCCAGCAGCGTAACCGGGACAGGGGGCTTATTTGAGACCCAGTACTTC.

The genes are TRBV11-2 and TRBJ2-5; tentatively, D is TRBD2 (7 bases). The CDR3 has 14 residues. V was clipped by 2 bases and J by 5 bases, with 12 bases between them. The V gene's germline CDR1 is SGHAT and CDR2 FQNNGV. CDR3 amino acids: CASSLKGGQETQYF. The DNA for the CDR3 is TGTGCCAGCAGCTTAAAGGGGGGGCAGGAGACCCAGTACTTC.

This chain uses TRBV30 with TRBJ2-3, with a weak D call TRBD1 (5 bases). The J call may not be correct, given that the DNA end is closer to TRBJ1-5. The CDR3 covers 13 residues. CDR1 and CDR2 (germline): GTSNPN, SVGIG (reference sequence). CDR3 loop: CAWGGLAGNTQHF. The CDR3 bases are TGTGCCTGGGGGGGACTAGCGGGCAATACGCAGCATTTT.

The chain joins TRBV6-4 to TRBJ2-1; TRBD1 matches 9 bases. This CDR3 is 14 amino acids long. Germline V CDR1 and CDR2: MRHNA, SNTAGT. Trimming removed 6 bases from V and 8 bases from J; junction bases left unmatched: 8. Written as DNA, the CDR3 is TGTGCCAGCAGCGTAACAGGGGGCGCGGATGAGCAGTTCTTC. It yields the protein CASSVTGGADEQFF.

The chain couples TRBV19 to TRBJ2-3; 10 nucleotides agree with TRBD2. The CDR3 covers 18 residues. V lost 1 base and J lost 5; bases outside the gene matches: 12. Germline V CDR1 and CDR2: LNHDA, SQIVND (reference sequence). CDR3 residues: CASSIGASSGGYGDTQYF. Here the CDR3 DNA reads TGTGCCAGTAGTATAGGAGCGAGTAGCGGGGGGTACGGAGATACGCAGTATTTT.